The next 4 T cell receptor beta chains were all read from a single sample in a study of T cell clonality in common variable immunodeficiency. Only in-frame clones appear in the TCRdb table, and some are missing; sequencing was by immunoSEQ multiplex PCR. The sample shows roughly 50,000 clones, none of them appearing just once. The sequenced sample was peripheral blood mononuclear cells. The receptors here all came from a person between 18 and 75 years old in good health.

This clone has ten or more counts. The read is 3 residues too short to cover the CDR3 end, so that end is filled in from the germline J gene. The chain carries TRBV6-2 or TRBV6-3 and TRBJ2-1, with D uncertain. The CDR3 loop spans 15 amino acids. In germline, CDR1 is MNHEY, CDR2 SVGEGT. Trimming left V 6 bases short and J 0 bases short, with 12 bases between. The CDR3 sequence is CASRLQRVSYNEQFF. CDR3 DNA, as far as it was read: TGTGCCAGCAGATTACAAAGGGTCTCCTACAATGAG.

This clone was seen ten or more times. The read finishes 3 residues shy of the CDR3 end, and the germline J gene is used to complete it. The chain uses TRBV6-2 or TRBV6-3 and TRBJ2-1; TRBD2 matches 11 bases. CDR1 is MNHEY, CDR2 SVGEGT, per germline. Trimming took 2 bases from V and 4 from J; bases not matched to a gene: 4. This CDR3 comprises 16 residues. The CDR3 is CASSYLGLAVYNEQFF. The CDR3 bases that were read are TGTGCCAGCAGTTACCTGGGACTAGCGGTATACAATGAG.

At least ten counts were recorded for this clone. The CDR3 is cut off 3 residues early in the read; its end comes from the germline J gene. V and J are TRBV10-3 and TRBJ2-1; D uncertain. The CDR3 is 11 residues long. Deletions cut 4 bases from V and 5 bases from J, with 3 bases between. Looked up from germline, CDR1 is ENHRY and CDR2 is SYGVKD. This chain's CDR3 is CAISVNNEQFF. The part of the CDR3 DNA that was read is TGTGCCATCAGTGTTAACAATGAG.

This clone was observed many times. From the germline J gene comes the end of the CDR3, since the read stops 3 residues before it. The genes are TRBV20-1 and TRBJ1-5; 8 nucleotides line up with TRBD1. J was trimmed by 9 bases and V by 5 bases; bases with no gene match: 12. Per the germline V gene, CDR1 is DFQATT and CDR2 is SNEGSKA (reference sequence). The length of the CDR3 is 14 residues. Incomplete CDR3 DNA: TGCAGTGCTTACCCCGGGACAGGCGCGTCGCCC. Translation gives CSAYPGTGASP. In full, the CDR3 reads CSAYPGTGASPQHF.